This TCR beta chain was recovered during a study of T cells after yellow fever vaccination. The study's findings and limits: The presence of abundant clonotypes contaminating from the bulk population was possible in FACS-sorted repertoires.

By 5'RACE template switching, TCR cDNA was produced, with a universal primer site and UMIs added in the process. MiXCR, applied by TCRdb to the 5' RACE reads, yields one record per CDR3 protein. The sample has some 600,000 distinct CDR3 sequences, about a sixth seen once. CDR3 length equals 13 residues. The V gene's germline CDR1 is MNHEY and CDR2 SMNVEV (reference sequence). Trimming left V 6 bases short and J 6 bases short, with 15 bases between. With regard to this clonotype: Its antigen is still unknown.

The chain recombines TRBV27 with TRBJ2-7; D is perhaps TRBD2 (6 bases). The receptor's source is a man in his late teens or twenties who received the YFV17D yellow fever vaccine. This material consisted of PBMCs, taken about 5 days after the first yellow fever vaccination. DNA for the CDR3: TGTGCCAGCAGCCTTAACGGGGGTTCCGAGCAGTACTTC. Residues: CASSLNGGSEQYF.